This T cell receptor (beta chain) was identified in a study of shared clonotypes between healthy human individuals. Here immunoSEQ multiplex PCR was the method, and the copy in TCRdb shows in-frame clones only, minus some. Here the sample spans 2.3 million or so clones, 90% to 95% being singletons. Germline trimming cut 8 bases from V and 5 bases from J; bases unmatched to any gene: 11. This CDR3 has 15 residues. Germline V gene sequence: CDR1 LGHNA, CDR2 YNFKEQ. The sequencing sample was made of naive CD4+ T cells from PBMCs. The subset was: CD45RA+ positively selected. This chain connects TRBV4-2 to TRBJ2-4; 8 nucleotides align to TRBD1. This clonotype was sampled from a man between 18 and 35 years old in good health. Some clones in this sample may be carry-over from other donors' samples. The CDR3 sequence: CASAAGQGGENIQYF. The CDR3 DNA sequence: TGTGCCAGCGCCGCCGGACAGGGTGGCGAAAACATTCAGTACTTC.